These 19 T cell receptor beta chains were all obtained from the same sample, sequenced in a study of shared T cell receptors in the human thymus. Generated by immunoSEQ multiplex PCR, the TCRdb table keeps only in-frame clones and is missing some. The sample has under 850,000 clones; around nine tenths are singletons. Another study also made use of these data, one on human thymus T cells.

Material: thymocytes. These receptors came from a boy under two years old with a congenital heart defect.

To note about this clone: In the same sample, other DNA sequences code for this CDR3. V is TRBV11-3 and J is TRBJ2-3; D not certain. CDR3 length: 12 amino acids. Per germline, CDR1 SGHNT and CDR2 YENEEA. V was clipped by 4 bases and J by 1 base, with 3 bases between them. CDR3 residues: CASSSGTDTQYF. Here the CDR3 DNA reads TGTGCCAGCAGCTCCGGCACAGATACGCAGTATTTT.

The rearrangement joins TRBV4-1 to TRBJ2-3; possible D gene TRBD2, 5 bases. The CDR3 has 18 amino acids. Trimming left V 4 bases short and J 0 bases short, with 20 bases between. Germline V gene data show CDR1 as MGHRA and CDR2 as YSYEKL. The CDR3 DNA follows: TGCGCCAGCAGCCCCGATGGCGTCCTAGCCCCTAGCACAGATACGCAGTATTTT. Its translation is CASSPDGVLAPSTDTQYF.

The chain recombines TRBV10-3 with TRBJ2-4; TRBD2 might be the D (6 bases). Trimming left V 3 bases short and J 0 bases short, with 9 bases between. Germline V gives CDR1 ENHRY, CDR2 SYGVKD. This CDR3 comprises 15 residues. CDR3 amino acids: CAISDRREAKNIQYF. The CDR3 coding sequence is TGTGCCATCAGTGACAGGAGGGAAGCCAAAAACATTCAGTACTTC.

This clone was found once. The chain employs TRBV28 and TRBJ2-3; 10 bases are shared with TRBD2. This CDR3 is 18 amino acids long. CDR1 and CDR2 from the germline V gene are MDHEN and SYDVKM. V lost 4 bases, J lost 4 bases, and 14 bases stayed unmatched. CDR3 nucleotides: TGTGCCAGCAGTTCCGGACAGGGTTGGAGCGGGAGGGCAGATACGCAGTATTTT. This sequence encodes CASSSGQGWSGRADTQYF.

The chain uses TRBV30 and TRBJ2-5; TRBD2 matches at 16 bases. This CDR3 has 19 residues. CDR1 is GTSNPN, CDR2 SVGIG, per germline (reference sequence). V lost 8 bases and J lost 3; bases outside the gene matches: 18. The CDR3 loop is CALLGGLAGGGGNKETQYF. In DNA form, the CDR3 reads TGTGCCCTACTCGGGGGACTAGCGGGAGGGGGGGGCAACAAAGAGACCCAGTACTTC.

The J gene is TRBJ2-7, the V gene TRBV27; D possibly corresponds to TRBD1 (6 bases). V was shortened by 3 bases and J by 4 bases, with 13 bases between the two germline ends. This CDR3 comprises 14 residues. The germline V gene has CDR1 MNHEY and CDR2 SMNVEV (reference sequence). The CDR3 DNA sequence: TGTGCCAGCAGTTTTGGTAGGGGGTTTTACGAGCAGTACTTC. Protein product: CASSFGRGFYEQYF.

The chain recombines TRBV13 with TRBJ2-3, with 7 bases fitting TRBD1. The germline V gene encodes CDR1 PRHDT and CDR2 FYEKMQ (reference sequence). V lost 6 bases, J lost 2 bases, and 29 bases stayed unmatched. This CDR3 is 22 amino acids long. The CDR3 nucleotides are TGTGCCAGCAGTCACATCCCCCCCGACAGGGCAGAACTACCTGGGGTCACAGATACGCAGTATTTT. It translates to CASSHIPPDRAELPGVTDTQYF. The full variable domain, rest sourced from reference TRBV13 and TRBJ2-3, is AAGVIQSPRHLIKEKRETATLKCYPIPRHDTVYWYQQGPGQDPQFLISFYEKMQSDKGSIPDRFSAQQFSDYHSELNMSSLELGDSALYFCASSHIPPDRAELPGVTDTQYFGPGTRLTVL.

This chain connects TRBV28 to TRBJ1-5, with TRBD1 identical over 10 bases. Germline trimming cut 3 bases from V and 7 bases from J; bases unmatched to any gene: 6. Germline V gene data show CDR1 as MDHEN and CDR2 as SYDVKM. The CDR3 has 15 amino acids. The CDR3 sequence: CASSLTGGAEQPQHF. The DNA of the CDR3 is TGTGCCAGCAGTTTGACAGGGGGCGCAGAGCAGCCCCAGCATTTT.

The V and J genes are TRBV4-3 and TRBJ2-1; 9 bases are shared with TRBD2. The V gene end was trimmed by 8 bases and the J gene end by 0 bases; junction bases not matched to a gene: 14. CDR3 size: 18 residues. In germline, CDR1 is LGHNA, CDR2 YSLEER. CDR3: CASAPSVAGESSYNEQFF. As DNA, the CDR3 is TGCGCCAGCGCCCCTTCGGTAGCGGGAGAGAGCTCCTACAATGAGCAGTTCTTC.

V is TRBV27 and J is TRBJ1-2; 8 bases line up with TRBD1. The CDR3 has 15 residues. V dropped 5 bases and J dropped 3; count of bases not matched to a gene: 8. In germline, CDR1 is MNHEY, CDR2 SMNVEV (reference sequence). The CDR3 loop is CASSHGQGWDYGYTF. The DNA of the CDR3 is TGTGCCAGCAGTCACGGACAGGGCTGGGACTATGGCTACACCTTC.

DNA of the CDR3: TGTGCCAGCACCCCTAAGCCGGGTCGGGGTCAAGAGACCCAGTACTTC. Its protein product is CASTPKPGRGQETQYF. The chain couples TRBV25-1 to TRBJ2-5; D perhaps matches TRBD2 (5 bases). Trimming took 7 bases from V and 2 from J, leaving 20 bases between them. Looked up from germline, CDR1 is MGHDK and CDR2 is SYGVNS. This CDR3 has 16 amino acids.

V usage is TRBV4-3 and J usage is TRBJ2-5; 7 nucleotides match TRBD2. With V trimmed by 1 base and J by 3 bases, 14 bases remained unmatched. CDR1 and CDR2 (germline): LGHNA, YSLEER. CDR3 length: 18 residues. CDR3 DNA sequence: TGCGCCAGCAGCCAAGGCGGTGGGGGAGGGGTAGATAAAGAGACCCAGTACTTC. Residues: CASSQGGGGGVDKETQYF.

This clone was counted a few times. The chain employs TRBV10-1 and TRBJ2-2; TRBD1 matches 11 bases. With 0 bases clipped from V and 3 bases from J, the junction kept 3 bases outside the gene matches. The CDR3 has 17 amino acids. Per germline, CDR1 WNHNN and CDR2 SYGVQD (reference sequence). Written as DNA, the CDR3 is TGCGCCAGCAGTGAGTCTAGGACAGGGGGCGACACCGGGGAGCTGTTTTTT. Its translation is CASSESRTGGDTGELFF.

The chain employs TRBV19 and TRBJ1-3, with a weak D call TRBD1 (6 bases). This CDR3 has 17 residues. V was pared by 5 bases and J by 0 bases, with 17 bases between. Germline V gives CDR1 LNHDA, CDR2 SQIVND (reference sequence). The chain's CDR3 is CASSPPGTSSSGNTIYF. DNA of the CDR3: TGTGCCAGTAGTCCCCCCGGGACAAGCAGCTCTGGAAACACCATATATTTT.

This clone was picked up one time. The V and J genes are TRBV9 and TRBJ2-7; D might be TRBD2 (5 bases). V gave up 3 bases and J gave up 0 bases, with 16 bases separating them. Looked up from germline, CDR1 is SGDLS and CDR2 is YYNGEE. The CDR3 has 16 residues. The CDR3 loop is CASSALGASNSYEQYF. CDR3 bases: TGTGCCAGCAGCGCCCTGGGAGCGTCCAACTCCTACGAGCAGTACTTC. Full variable domain (rest looked up from reference TRBV9 and TRBJ2-7): DSGVTQTPKHLITATGQRVTLRCSPRSGDLSVYWYQQSLDQGLQFLIQYYNGEERAKGNILERFSAQQFPDLHSELNLSSLELGDSALYFCASSALGASNSYEQYFGPGTRLTVT.

This sequence joins TRBV5-1 and TRBJ1-6; 8 bases map to TRBD1. Germline-derived CDR1 and CDR2 are SGHRS and YFSETQ. The CDR3 totals 13 residues. V shed 4 bases and J 11 bases; nucleotides not matched to a gene: 5. The CDR3 DNA follows: TGCGCCAGCAGCACCGGGACAGGTACACCCCTCCACTTT. This encodes CASSTGTGTPLHF.

This clone was seen a few times. The chain couples TRBV5-6 to TRBJ1-1; a possible D gene is TRBD1 (5 bases). V dropped 4 bases and J dropped 5 bases, with 15 bases sitting between them. In germline, CDR1 is SGHDT, CDR2 YYEEEE. There are 14 residues in the CDR3. DNA of the CDR3: TGTGCCAGCAGCCTACTCTGGGGGGGGACTGAAGCTTTCTTT. This codes for CASSLLWGGTEAFF. The variable domain in full, completed from reference TRBV5-6 and TRBJ1-1, reads DAGVTQSPTHLIKTRGQQVTLRCSPKSGHDTVSWYQQALGQGPQFIFQYYEEEERQRGNFPDRFSGHQFPNYSSELNVNALLLGDSALYLCASSLLWGGTEAFFGQGTRLTVV.

The chain couples TRBV15 to TRBJ1-2; the match to TRBD1 covers 8 bases. Germline CDR1 is LNHNV and CDR2 is YYDKDF (reference sequence). The CDR3 has 12 amino acids. V trimming: 3 bases; J trimming: 14 bases; junction bases outside the gene matches: 8. CDR3 region: CATSREEDRVTF. CDR3 DNA sequence: TGTGCCACCAGCAGGGAAGAGGACAGGGTAACCTTC.

V usage is TRBV10-3 and J usage is TRBJ1-4; TRBD1 is a possible D gene (6 bases). CDR3 length: 15 residues. From germline, CDR1 is ENHRY and CDR2 SYGVKD. V lost 6 bases to trimming and J lost 8 bases, with 19 bases between them. The CDR3 loop is CAIRGTPSRGEKLFF. The CDR3 bases are TGTGCCATCAGGGGGACCCCGTCGAGGGGGGAAAAACTGTTTTTT.